This TCR beta chain was identified in a study of shared clonotypes between healthy human individuals. Whole-study context: Each donor contributed plates that comprised three CD4 naive, three CD4 memory, two CD8 naive and one CD8 memory. Whole-study results and caveats: Sequencing depth was expected to affect clonotype sharing among donors.

In the case of this clone: What it recognizes is unknown. The identical CDR3 is also encoded by other nucleotide sequences in the sample.

Germline CDR1 reads SGHRS; CDR2 reads YFSETQ. Trimming removed 1 base at V and 0 bases at J, with 5 bases between. The CDR3 has 14 amino acids. Only in-frame clones appear in the TCRdb table, and some are missing; sequencing was by immunoSEQ multiplex PCR. The top ten hold around 0.4% of the sample, which has some 2,500,000 clones, around 93% seen once. Each donor was a Caucasian adult residing in Nashville, Tennessee. Naive CD4+ cells were CD45RA-selected; the remaining cells were memory. This TCR was sampled from a man aged 18 to 35 in good health. Some clones in this sample may be carry-over from other donors' samples. Sequencing input: naive CD4+ T cells from PBMCs. Noted subset: CD45RA+ positively selected. The chain joins TRBV5-1 to TRBJ1-5, with D hard to call. The CDR3 bases are TGCGCCAGCAGCTTGTCAGGTAGCAATCAGCCCCAGCATTTT. Amino acids: CASSLSGSNQPQHF.